Here is one T cell receptor (beta chain) with its context. V lost 0 bases and J lost 4, with 8 bases in between. The CDR3 runs to 14 residues. Per the germline V gene, CDR1 is SGHKS and CDR2 is YYEKEE (reference sequence). The entry originates in a study of blood T cell repertoires in COVID-19. Study information: Material from acute and convalescent COVID-19 was sourced from the United States, Italy and Spain. T cells, B-cell-depleted T cells, or PBMCs supplied cDNA or gDNA.

In the original processing: Reference gene primer amplification in the assay estimated nucleated cell counts. Clones were read by immunoSEQ multiplex PCR, and TCRdb kept only the in-frame ones, dropping some. V and J calls and clone size follow that table, whereas D and trimming were derived from the DNA. In the table there are 130,000 or so clones, 70% to 90% of which are singletons. The clonotype originates from a man aged 50 to 60 with acute or convalescent COVID-19. Material for sequencing was peripheral blood. The V call is TRBV5-5, the J call TRBJ1-5; no clear D gene. The CDR3, as DNA: TGTGCCAGCAGCTTGGGGATCGGGAATCAGCCCCAGCATTTT. It specifies CASSLGIGNQPQHF.